This T cell receptor beta chain was obtained from a study of blood T cell repertoires in COVID-19. Overall study context: Samples came from the United States, Italy and Spain, spanning acute and convalescent COVID-19.

Method: immunoSEQ multiplex PCR; TCRdb's copy keeps in-frame clones and lacks some. The data show around 60,000 clones, approximately 92% seen once. Germline values: CDR1 LGHDT, CDR2 YNNKEL (reference sequence). This CDR3 region has 17 residues. V lost 0 bases, J lost 0 bases, and 12 bases lay in between. The receptor was derived from a man in his fifties with active COVID-19. The chain employs TRBV3-1 (or the pseudogene TRBV3-2) and TRBJ2-1, with no clear D. Source material: peripheral blood. CDR3 nucleotide sequence: TGTGCCAGCAGCCAAGACTCCCTTTTCTCCTCCTACAATGAGCAGTTCTTC. It specifies CASSQDSLFSSYNEQFF.